A single sample gave rise to the 4 T cell receptor beta chains below, sequenced in a study of blood T cells in healthy people across ages. Sample-barcoded 5' priming and a J-beta primer mix drove a second PCR of 7 to 11 cycles. MiXCR, run by TCRdb on the 5' RACE reads, gives a single entry per CDR3 protein. The top ten hold around 8% of the sample, which has about 1,400,000 distinct CDR3 sequences, 40% to 50% seen once. Sample: blood. The source is a woman between 18 and 30 years old in good health.

The chain uses TRBV20-1 and TRBJ1-5, with D possibly TRBD1 on 5 matching bases. This CDR3 is built from 15 residues. Per the germline V gene, CDR1 is DFQATT and CDR2 is SNEGSKA (reference sequence). V lost 1 base, J lost 4 bases, and 14 bases lay in between. CDR3 coding DNA: TGCAGTGCTAGAGGCATCGGGCAGGGAAATCAGCCCCAGCATTTT. This translates into CSARGIGQGNQPQHF.

This clonotype showed up just a few times. The chain combines TRBV5-1 with TRBJ2-1; 7 bases align to TRBD2. Germline loops: CDR1 SGHRS, CDR2 YFSETQ. The V segment lost 2 bases and the J segment 7 bases; nucleotides outside the gene matches: 9. The CDR3 loop spans 15 amino acids. The CDR3 DNA is TGCGCCAGCAGCTTCCCCACGAGCGGGATTAATGAGCAGTTCTTC. Translation: CASSFPTSGINEQFF.

CDR3 sequence: CASRSQPSGPQHF. For the CDR3, the DNA is TGTGCCAGCAGATCTCAGCCTTCCGGGCCCCAGCATTTT. J is TRBJ1-5 and V is TRBV7-2, with D hard to call. The CDR3 spans 13 residues. The V end lost 6 bases, the J end lost 9 bases, and 15 bases lay between the germline ends. Per germline, CDR1 SGHTA and CDR2 FQGNSA.

The chain recombines TRBV20-1 with TRBJ1-2; D gene ambiguous. This CDR3 has 13 amino acids. Trimming shortened V by 8 bases and J by 4 bases, and 17 bases separated the two germline ends. Germline lookup yields CDR1 DFQATT and CDR2 SNEGSKA (reference sequence). The CDR3 loop is CSPLIEVGYGYTF. CDR3 bases: TGCAGTCCCCTAATCGAGGTGGGCTATGGCTACACCTTC.